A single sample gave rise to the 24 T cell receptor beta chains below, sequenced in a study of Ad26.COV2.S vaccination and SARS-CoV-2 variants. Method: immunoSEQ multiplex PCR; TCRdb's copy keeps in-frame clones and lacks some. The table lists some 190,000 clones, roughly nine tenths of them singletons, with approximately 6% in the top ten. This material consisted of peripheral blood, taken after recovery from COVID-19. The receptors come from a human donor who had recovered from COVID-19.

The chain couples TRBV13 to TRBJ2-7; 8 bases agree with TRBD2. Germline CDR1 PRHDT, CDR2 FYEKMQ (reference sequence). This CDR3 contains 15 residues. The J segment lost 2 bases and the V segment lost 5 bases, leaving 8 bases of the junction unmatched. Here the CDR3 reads CASSTPAGGAYEQYF. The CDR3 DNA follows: TGTGCCAGCAGCACACCCGCGGGGGGCGCCTACGAGCAGTACTTC.

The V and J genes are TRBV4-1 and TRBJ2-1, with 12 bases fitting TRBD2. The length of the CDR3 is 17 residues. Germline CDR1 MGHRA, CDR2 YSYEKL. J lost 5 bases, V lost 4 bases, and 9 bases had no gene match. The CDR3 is CASSRARTSGKDNEQFF. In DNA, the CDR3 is TGCGCCAGCAGCCGCGCCCGGACTAGCGGGAAAGACAATGAGCAGTTCTTC.

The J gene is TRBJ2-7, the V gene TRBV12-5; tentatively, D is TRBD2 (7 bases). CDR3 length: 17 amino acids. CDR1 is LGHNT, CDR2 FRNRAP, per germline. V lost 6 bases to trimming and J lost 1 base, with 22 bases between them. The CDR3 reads CASGILWEGGMSYEQYF. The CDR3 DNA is TGTGCTAGTGGGATCCTATGGGAGGGGGGGATGTCCTACGAGCAGTACTTC.

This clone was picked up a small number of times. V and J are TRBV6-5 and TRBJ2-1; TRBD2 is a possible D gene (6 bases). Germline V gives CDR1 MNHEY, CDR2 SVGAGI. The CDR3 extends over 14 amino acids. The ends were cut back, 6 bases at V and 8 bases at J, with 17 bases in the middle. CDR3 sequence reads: CASRGGFGSYEQFF. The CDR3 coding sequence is TGTGCCAGCAGGGGCGGGTTCGGGAGCTATGAGCAGTTCTTC.

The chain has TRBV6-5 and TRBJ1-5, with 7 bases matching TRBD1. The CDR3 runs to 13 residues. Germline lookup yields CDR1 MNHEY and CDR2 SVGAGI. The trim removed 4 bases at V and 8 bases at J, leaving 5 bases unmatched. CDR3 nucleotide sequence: TGTGCCAGCAGTTTCCAGGGGGGGAAGCCCCAGCATTTT. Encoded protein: CASSFQGGKPQHF.

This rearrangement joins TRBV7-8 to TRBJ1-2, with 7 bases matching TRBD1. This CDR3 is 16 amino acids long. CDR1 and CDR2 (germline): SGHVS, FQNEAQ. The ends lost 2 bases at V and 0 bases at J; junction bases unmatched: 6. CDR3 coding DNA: TGTGCCAGCAGCTTAAGGGACAGCAATACTAACTATGGCTACACCTTC. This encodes CASSLRDSNTNYGYTF.

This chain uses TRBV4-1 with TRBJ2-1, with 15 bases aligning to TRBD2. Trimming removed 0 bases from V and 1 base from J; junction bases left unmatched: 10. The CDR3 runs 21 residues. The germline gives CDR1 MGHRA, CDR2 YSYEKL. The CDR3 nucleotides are TGCGCCAGCAGCCAAGAATTCCTGGATGGGACTAGCGGGGGGTCCTACAATGAGCAGTTCTTC. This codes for CASSQEFLDGTSGGSYNEQFF.

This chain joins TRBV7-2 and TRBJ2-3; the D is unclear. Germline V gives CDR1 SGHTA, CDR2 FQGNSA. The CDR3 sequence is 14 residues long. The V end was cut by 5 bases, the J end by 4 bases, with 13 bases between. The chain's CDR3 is CASSLGSQSDTQYF. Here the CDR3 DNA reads TGTGCCAGCAGCCTTGGATCACAATCAGATACGCAGTATTTT.

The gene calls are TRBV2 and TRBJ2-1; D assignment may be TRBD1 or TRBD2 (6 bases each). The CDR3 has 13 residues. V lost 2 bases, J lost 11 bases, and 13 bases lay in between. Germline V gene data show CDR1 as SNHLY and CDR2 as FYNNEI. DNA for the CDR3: TGTGCCAGCAGTGAAAGGGGGGCCCCCAAGCAGTTCTTC. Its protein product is CASSERGAPKQFF.

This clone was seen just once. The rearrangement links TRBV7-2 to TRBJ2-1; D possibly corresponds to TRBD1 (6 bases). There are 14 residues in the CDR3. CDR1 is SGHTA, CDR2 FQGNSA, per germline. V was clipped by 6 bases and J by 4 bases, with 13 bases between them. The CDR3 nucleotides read TGTGCCAGCAGGGACAGTATTAGGTACAATGAGCAGTTCTTC. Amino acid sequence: CASRDSIRYNEQFF.

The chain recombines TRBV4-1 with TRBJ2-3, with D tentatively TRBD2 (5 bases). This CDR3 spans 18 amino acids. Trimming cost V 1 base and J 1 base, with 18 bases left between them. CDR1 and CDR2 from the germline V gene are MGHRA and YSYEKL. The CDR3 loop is CASSQAITSGRGTDTQYF. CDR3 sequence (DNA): TGCGCCAGCAGCCAAGCGATAACCAGCGGCCGAGGCACAGATACGCAGTATTTT.

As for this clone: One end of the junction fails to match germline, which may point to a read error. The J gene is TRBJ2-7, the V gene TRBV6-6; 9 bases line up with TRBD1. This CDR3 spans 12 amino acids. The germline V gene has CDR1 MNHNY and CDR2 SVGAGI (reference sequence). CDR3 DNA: TGTGCCAGCAGTAGGGACAGGGCCGAGGAGAACTTC. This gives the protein CASSRDRAEENF.

The CDR3 reads CASSLRPSDGVGNTEAFF. CDR3 coding DNA: TGCGCCAGCAGCTTGAGGCCCTCTGATGGGGTGGGGAACACTGAAGCTTTCTTT. This sequence joins TRBV5-1 and TRBJ1-1; D not resolved. The germline V and J ends were trimmed by 1 base and 1 base, with 20 bases remaining between them. CDR3 length: 18 residues. Per the germline V gene, CDR1 is SGHRS and CDR2 is YFSETQ.

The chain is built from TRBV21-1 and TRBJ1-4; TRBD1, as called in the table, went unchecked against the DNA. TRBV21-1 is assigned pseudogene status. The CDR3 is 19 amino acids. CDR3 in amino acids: CASSPVDRRVTATNEKLFF. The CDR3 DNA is TGTGCCAGCAGCCCCGTAGACAGGAGAGTAACTGCAACTAATGAAAAACTGTTTTTT.

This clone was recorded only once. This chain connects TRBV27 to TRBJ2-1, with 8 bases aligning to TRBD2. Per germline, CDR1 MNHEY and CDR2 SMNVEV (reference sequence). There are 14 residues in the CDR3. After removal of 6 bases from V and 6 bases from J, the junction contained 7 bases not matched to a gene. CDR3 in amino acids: CASRGLVFINEQFF. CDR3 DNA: TGTGCCAGCAGGGGACTAGTGTTCATCAATGAGCAGTTCTTC.

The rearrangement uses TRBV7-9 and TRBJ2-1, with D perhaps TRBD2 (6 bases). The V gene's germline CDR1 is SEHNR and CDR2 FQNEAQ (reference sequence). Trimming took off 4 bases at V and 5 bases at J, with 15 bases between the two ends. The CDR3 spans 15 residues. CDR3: CASSSPGEADNEQFF. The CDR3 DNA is TGTGCCAGCAGCTCCCCTGGGGAGGCCGACAATGAGCAGTTCTTC.

Here the CDR3 reads CASSSRSSGTGELFF. The CDR3 DNA follows: TGTGCCAGCAGCTCCAGGAGTTCAGGGACCGGGGAGCTGTTTTTT. The chain employs TRBV7-9 and TRBJ2-2; tentative D call: TRBD1 (5 bases). Germline-derived CDR1 and CDR2 are SEHNR and FQNEAQ (reference sequence). This CDR3 is 15 amino acids long. The V and J ends lost 4 bases and 5 bases respectively, with 14 bases between them.

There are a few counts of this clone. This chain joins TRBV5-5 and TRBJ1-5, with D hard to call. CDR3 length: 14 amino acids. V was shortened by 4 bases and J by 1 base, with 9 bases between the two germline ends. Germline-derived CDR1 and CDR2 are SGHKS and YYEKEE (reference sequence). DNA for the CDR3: TGTGCCAGCAGCACGCACGGGAGCAATCAGCCCCAGCATTTT. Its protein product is CASSTHGSNQPQHF.

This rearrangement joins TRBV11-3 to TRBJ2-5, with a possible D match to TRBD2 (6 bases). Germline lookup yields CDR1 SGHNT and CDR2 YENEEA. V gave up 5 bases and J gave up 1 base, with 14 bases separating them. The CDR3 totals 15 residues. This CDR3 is CASSPGAGPQETQYF. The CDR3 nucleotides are TGTGCCAGCAGCCCTGGGGCGGGGCCCCAAGAGACCCAGTACTTC.

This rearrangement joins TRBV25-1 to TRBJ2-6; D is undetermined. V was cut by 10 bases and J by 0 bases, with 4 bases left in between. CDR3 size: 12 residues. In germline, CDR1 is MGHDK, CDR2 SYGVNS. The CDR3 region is CATGSGANVLTF. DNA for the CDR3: TGTGCCACAGGCTCTGGGGCCAACGTCCTGACTTTC.

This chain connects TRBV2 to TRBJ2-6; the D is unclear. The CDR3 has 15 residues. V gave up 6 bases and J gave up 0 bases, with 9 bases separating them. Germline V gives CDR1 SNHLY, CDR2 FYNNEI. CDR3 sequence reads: CASRDGVSGANVLTF. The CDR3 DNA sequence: TGTGCCAGCAGAGATGGGGTCTCTGGGGCCAACGTCCTGACTTTC.

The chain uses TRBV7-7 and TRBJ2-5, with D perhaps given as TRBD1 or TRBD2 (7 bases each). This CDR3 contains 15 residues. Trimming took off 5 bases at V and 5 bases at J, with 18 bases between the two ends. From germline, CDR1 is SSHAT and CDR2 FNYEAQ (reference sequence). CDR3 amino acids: CASSPGEGAWETQYF. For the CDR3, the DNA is TGTGCCAGCAGCCCCGGGGAGGGGGCGTGGGAGACCCAGTACTTC. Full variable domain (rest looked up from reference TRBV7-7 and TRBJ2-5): GAGVSQSPRYKVTKRGQDVTLRCDPISSHATLYWYQQALGQGPEFLTYFNYEAQPDKSGLPSDRFSAERPEGSISTLTIQRTEQRDSAMYRCASSPGEGAWETQYFGPGTRLLVL.

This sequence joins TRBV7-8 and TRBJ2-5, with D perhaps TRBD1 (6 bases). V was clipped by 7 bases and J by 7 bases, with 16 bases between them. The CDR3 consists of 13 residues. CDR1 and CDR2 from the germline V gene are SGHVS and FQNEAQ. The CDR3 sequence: CASTGHTRGTQYF. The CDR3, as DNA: TGTGCCAGCACGGGACACACACGGGGGACCCAGTACTTC.

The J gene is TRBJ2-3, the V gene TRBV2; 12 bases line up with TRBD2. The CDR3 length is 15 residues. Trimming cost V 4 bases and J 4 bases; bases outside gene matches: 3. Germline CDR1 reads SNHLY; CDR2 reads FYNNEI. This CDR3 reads CASSGGLAGSDTQYF. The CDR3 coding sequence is TGTGCCAGCAGTGGGGGACTAGCGGGTTCAGATACGCAGTATTTT.